Following are 7 T cell receptor beta chains from one sample sequenced in a study of blood T cell repertoires in COVID-19. Some clones are missing from TCRdb's copy, which holds only in-frame ones; the method was immunoSEQ multiplex PCR. This table holds some 100,000 clones, 88% found once. The sample was peripheral blood. These receptors were collected from a woman in her sixties or seventies with acute or convalescent COVID-19.

This chain connects TRBV6-5 to TRBJ1-6, with D perhaps matching TRBD1 (6 bases). Trimming took 6 bases from V and 7 from J, leaving 13 bases between them. The CDR3 runs to 14 residues. From germline, CDR1 is MNHEY and CDR2 SVGAGI. This CDR3 reads CASRATGTNSPLHF. The CDR3 DNA reads TGTGCCAGCAGGGCAACAGGGACAAATTCACCCCTCCACTTT.

The chain combines TRBV12-3 or TRBV12-4 with TRBJ1-1; D is unresolved. This CDR3 comprises 12 residues. Trimming removed 6 bases from V and 5 bases from J, with 10 bases in between. Here the CDR3 reads CASRPQWTEAFF. CDR3 DNA sequence: TGTGCCAGCAGGCCTCAGTGGACTGAAGCTTTCTTT.

This chain links TRBV28 with TRBJ2-1; no clear D. Germline loops: CDR1 MDHEN, CDR2 SYDVKM. The CDR3 is 11 residues long. CDR3 DNA: TGTGTATGCAGGTTCGAAAATGAGCAGTTCTTC. Amino acids: CVCRFENEQFF.

The count of this clone is one. The chain recombines TRBV4-1 with TRBJ1-4; D is unresolved. CDR3 size: 13 residues. V was trimmed by 4 bases and J by 7 bases, leaving 10 bases between them. Germline CDR1 MGHRA, CDR2 YSYEKL. CDR3 bases: TGCGCCAGCAGCCGGGGAGTTGGTGAAAAACTGTTTTTT. This codes for CASSRGVGEKLFF.

The V and J genes are TRBV4-1 and TRBJ1-1; D call uncertain. The length of the CDR3 is 14 residues. Germline CDR1 is MGHRA and CDR2 is YSYEKL. V gave up 2 bases and J gave up 6 bases, with 13 bases separating them. CDR3 coding DNA: TGCGCCAGCAGCCAAACCCGAGTCTTGGCTGAAGCTTTCTTT. Translated: CASSQTRVLAEAFF.

The V call is TRBV27, the J call TRBJ1-6; 12 bases match TRBD1. The V gene end was trimmed by 4 bases and the J gene end by 10 bases; junction bases not matched to a gene: 17. Germline loops: CDR1 MNHEY, CDR2 SMNVEV (reference sequence). This CDR3 comprises 19 residues. DNA of the CDR3: TGTGCCAGCAGTTCCCGGGACAGGGGGCTCAGACCCCCTGGGTCACCCCTCCACTTT. This encodes CASSSRDRGLRPPGSPLHF.

The chain recombines TRBV27 with TRBJ2-1; TRBD2 agrees at 13 bases. V lost 6 bases and J lost 1; bases outside the gene matches: 6. CDR3 length: 17 amino acids. Looked up from germline, CDR1 is MNHEY and CDR2 is SMNVEV (reference sequence). The CDR3 nucleotides read TGTGCCAGCAGCCCTAGACTAGCGGGAGGATCCTACAATGAGCAGTTCTTC. It is translated as CASSPRLAGGSYNEQFF.